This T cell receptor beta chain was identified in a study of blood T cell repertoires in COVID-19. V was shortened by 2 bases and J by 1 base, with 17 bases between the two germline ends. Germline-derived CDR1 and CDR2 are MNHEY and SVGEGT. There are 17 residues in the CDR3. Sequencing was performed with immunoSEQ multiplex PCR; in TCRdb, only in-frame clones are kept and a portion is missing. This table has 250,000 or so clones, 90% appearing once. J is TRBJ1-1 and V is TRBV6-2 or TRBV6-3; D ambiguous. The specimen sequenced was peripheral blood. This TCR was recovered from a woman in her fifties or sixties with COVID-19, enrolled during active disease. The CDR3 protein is CASSYTGEWGTNTEAFF. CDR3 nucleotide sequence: TGTGCCAGCAGTTACACCGGGGAATGGGGAACGAACACTGAAGCTTTCTTT.